This paragraph reports one TCR beta chain. Its target is not known. The data derive from a study of human CD8 memory T cell subsets. Scientists made TCR beta libraries using UMI-labeled 5' RACE. TCRdb reanalyzed the 5' RACE reads, giving one entry per CDR3 protein sequence and no DNA. This table lists several thousand distinct CDR3 sequences. General study results and limits: The Chao1 estimates suggested that precursor exhausted T cells were less diverse than stem-like memory T cells. This study sequenced only the T cell receptor beta chains and no others. Stem-like memory T cell repertoires overlapped minimally with precursor exhausted T cell repertoires.

The CDR3 extends over 15 amino acids. Per the germline V gene, CDR1 is LGHNA and CDR2 is YNFKEQ. This sequence originates from a human donor in good health. V and J are TRBV4-2 and TRBJ1-5; TCRdb calls TRBD1, which cannot be checked without DNA. Sequenced sample: CD8+ stem-like memory T cells (TSCM and TCM) sorted from PBMCs. Subset of the sample: stem-like memory CD8 T cells (TSTEM), CCR7+ PD-1- TIGIT-. CDR3 sequence reads: CASSQEAGRGQPQHF.